Listed below are T cell receptor beta chains from one sample, sequenced in a study of T-cell reconstitution after alpha-beta-depleted transplantation in children. TCRdb reanalysed the PCR reads using MiXCR and keeps one entry per CDR3 protein. The sample lists about 260,000 distinct CDR3 sequences, 11% occurring once. The material sequenced was peripheral blood, taken 180 days after TCRalphabeta/CD19-depleted stem cell transplant. The receptors were sampled from a male patient between 2 and 10 years old who had a stem cell transplant for chronic granulomatous disease, so the T cells may come from the graft donor. The conserved cysteine and the conserved F or W are not part of the CDR3 here. D genes are given only for firm matches.

d_call v_call cdr3_length cdr3_aa
TRBD1 TRBV7-9 14 ASSRSTGGTNEKLF
TRBD2 TRBV27 15 ASSGAGDRSGANVLT
TRBD2 TRBV7-2 12 ASSSRLATNEQF
NA TRBV7-2 12 ASSPTGTIYEQY
NA TRBV20-1 14 SASRGGAYSNQPQH
TRBD1 TRBV6-2/TRBV6-3 12 ASRDRDRPYGYT
TRBD2 TRBV7-3 13 ASSLWPSGQETQY
TRBD1 TRBV5-4 12 ASSPDRGQGEAF
NA TRBV19 11 ASSIQGTREQY
NA TRBV6-2/TRBV6-3 11 ASSYEGYYEQY
NA TRBV12-3/TRBV12-4 12 ASSLMQGNSPLH
TRBD1 TRBV14 13 ASSTTVQGAYTQY
NA TRBV19 15 ASSSTLGSGGNQPQH
TRBD1 TRBV9 12 ASSNLDRSYEQY
NA TRBV3-1 12 ASSQGSKSYEQY
NA TRBV4-3 13 ASSQVYREWETQY
NA TRBV28 11 ASSLPTVEKLF
NA TRBV6-5 10 ASSVGTDTQY
NA TRBV20-1 11 SGRGPLTGELF
NA TRBV29-1 10 SVGAQGNTIY
NA TRBV10-3 12 AISVAAYQETQY
NA TRBV5-1 13 ASSFQITNTGELF
NA TRBV6-1 13 ASSRWGAAYNEQF
TRBD2 TRBV20-1 16 SARKLAGSPANTGELF
TRBD2 TRBV4-2 14 ASSQGLAGGQYEQY
NA TRBV18 12 ASSPEQATDTQY
NA TRBV7-6 14 ASSLMGGYTYNEQF
TRBD2 TRBV11-2 14 ASSLDGLAGGYEQY
NA TRBV20-1 12 SPTTGRGNTEAF
NA TRBV5-4 12 ASRRESSTDTQY
NA TRBV12-3/TRBV12-4 12 ASTSSSGSYEQY
NA TRBV28 8 ASSHYEQY
NA TRBV28 12 ASSYSDNTDTQY
TRBD2 TRBV20-1 14 SAREQAVGGYNEQF
TRBD1 TRBV7-2 12 ASSGQGATYEQY
NA TRBV4-2 11 ASSQGGGQRLY
NA TRBV4-3 12 ASSQDLQGNTIY
NA TRBV29-1 9 SVEQGETQY
NA TRBV7-2 12 ASRLEGGNQPQH
TRBD2 TRBV29-1 14 SVPTSGTSSYNEQF
TRBD2 TRBV10-3 14 AISRSEGLASDTQY
NA TRBV7-2 12 ASSPSGMKNEQY
TRBD2 TRBV5-1 15 ASSMTSPSSGANVLT
NA TRBV4-3 15 ASSQDRVGKRNTEAF
NA TRBV12-3/TRBV12-4 10 ASAFATYEQY
NA TRBV7-2 12 ASSPQAAYNEQF
TRBD1 TRBV10-1 13 ASSPETGVWETQY
NA TRBV7-8 10 ASSPQSWEQY
NA TRBV7-2 13 ASSPKTGRYYGYT
NA TRBV4-3 13 ASSQETTGSDTQY
TRBD2 TRBV12-3/TRBV12-4 18 ASSLVVTRTSGGPPDTQY
NA TRBV6-2/TRBV6-3 13 ASTPRAARTDTQY
NA TRBV28 11 ASRQGFYNEQF
NA TRBV2 8 AITEETQY
NA TRBV4-1 16 ASSQDGRGRANTGELF
NA TRBV15 13 ATSRDYPVQETQY
NA TRBV29-1 11 SAVTYRENIQY
TRBD2 TRBV14 14 ASSQQLAGNTGELF
TRBD1 TRBV28 12 ASSFGGTGARAF